This T cell receptor (beta chain) stems from a study of T-cell reconstitution after alpha-beta-depleted transplantation in children. Preparation of the TCRbeta library was carried out with unique molecular identifiers. TCRdb passed the PCR reads through MiXCR, listing each CDR3 protein once. There are about 490,000 distinct CDR3 sequences in the sample; over 9.5% occur only once, and roughly 2% lies in the top ten. This CDR3 has 14 amino acids. Germline V gene lookup returns CDR1 SGHAT and CDR2 FQNNGV. The J segment lost 2 bases and the V segment lost 8 bases, leaving 7 bases of the junction unmatched. The table lists this clonotype with many counts.

The V call is TRBV11-2, the J call TRBJ2-5; 8 bases fit TRBD2. Sample: PBMCs, taken before TCRalphabeta/CD19-depleted stem cell transplant. The origin of this receptor is a child aged 2 to 15 with inherited bone marrow failure, due to receive a stem cell transplant. The CDR3 bases are TGTGCCAGCGCGGGAGGTCGTGGGCAAGAGACCCAGTACTTC. Translated: CASAGGRGQETQYF.